This T cell receptor beta chain was recovered during a study of blood T cells in healthy people across ages. Next came a second PCR, run for about 7 to 12 cycles, which used a sample-barcoded 5' primer along with a J-beta primer mix. Each cDNA molecule received a tag from a template-switch adaptor that had 12 random nucleotides. Each CDR3 protein gets one entry after TCRdb re-called the 5' RACE reads with MiXCR. The data hold 800,000 to 950,000 distinct CDR3 sequences, with just under 30% observed a single time. Overall study findings and caveats: Strongly correlated with naive T cell percentage was TCR beta diversity.

Trimming cost V 3 bases and J 2 bases, with 14 bases left between them. The CDR3 extends over 15 amino acids. The germline CDR1 and CDR2 sequences are SEHNR and FQNEAQ (reference sequence). Comments on this clonotype: Its antigen is unknown.

Separately, the same data were catalogued under a study of T cells of mothers and their children. In that study: Whether related or unrelated, pairs show similar shaping of TCR recombination output by thymic selection.

The rearrangement joins TRBV7-9 to TRBJ2-7; D is ambiguous. The sample consisted of blood. The TCR originated in a woman in her thirties or forties in good health. Written as DNA, the CDR3 is TGTGCCAGCAGCTTTGGTTCGTCGAAAGCCTACGAGCAGTACTTC. It is translated as CASSFGSSKAYEQYF.